This entry features one T cell receptor beta chain sequence. This specimen comes from a study of chemoradiotherapy in HPV16-positive cancers. V lost 0 bases, J lost 2 bases, and 10 bases lay in between. Per germline, CDR1 MGHRA and CDR2 YSYEKL. CDR3 size: 15 residues. Method: immunoSEQ multiplex PCR; TCRdb's copy keeps in-frame clones and lacks some. The sample gives roughly 11,000 clones, 60% to 75% of which show up once; less than 8.5% is in the top ten. The chain couples TRBV4-1 to TRBJ1-2; tentatively, D is TRBD1 (6 bases). Sample collection was performed from a patient who underwent chemoradiotherapy. This TCR was recovered from a human donor with HPV-associated anogenital cancer. The CDR3 coding sequence is TGCGCCAGCAGCCAAGATCCAGGGGCGAACTATGGCTACACCTTC. It is translated as CASSQDPGANYGYTF.